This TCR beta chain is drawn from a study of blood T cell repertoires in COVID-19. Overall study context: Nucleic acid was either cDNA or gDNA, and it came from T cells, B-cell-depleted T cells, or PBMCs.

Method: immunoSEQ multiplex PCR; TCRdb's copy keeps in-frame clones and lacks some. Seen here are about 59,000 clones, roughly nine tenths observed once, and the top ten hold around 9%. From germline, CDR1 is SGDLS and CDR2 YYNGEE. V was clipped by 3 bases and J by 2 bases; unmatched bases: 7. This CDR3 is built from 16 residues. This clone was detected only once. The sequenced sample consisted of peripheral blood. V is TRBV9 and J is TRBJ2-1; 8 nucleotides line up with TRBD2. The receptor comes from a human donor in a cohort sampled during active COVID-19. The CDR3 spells CASSGVSGDAYNEQFF. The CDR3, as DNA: TGTGCCAGCAGCGGGGTTAGCGGGGACGCCTACAATGAGCAGTTCTTC.